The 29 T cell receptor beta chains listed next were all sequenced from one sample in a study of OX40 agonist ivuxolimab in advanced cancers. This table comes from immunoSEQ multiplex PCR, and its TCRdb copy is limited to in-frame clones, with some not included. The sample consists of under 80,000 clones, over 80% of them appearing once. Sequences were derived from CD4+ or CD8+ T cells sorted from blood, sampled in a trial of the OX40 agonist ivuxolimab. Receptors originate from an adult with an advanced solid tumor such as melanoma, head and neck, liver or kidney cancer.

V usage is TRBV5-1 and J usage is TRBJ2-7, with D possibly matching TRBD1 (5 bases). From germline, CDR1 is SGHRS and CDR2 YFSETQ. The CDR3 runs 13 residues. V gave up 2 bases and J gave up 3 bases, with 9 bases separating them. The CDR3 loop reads CASSFWGSYEQYF. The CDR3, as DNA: TGCGCCAGCAGCTTCTGGGGCAGCTACGAGCAGTACTTC.

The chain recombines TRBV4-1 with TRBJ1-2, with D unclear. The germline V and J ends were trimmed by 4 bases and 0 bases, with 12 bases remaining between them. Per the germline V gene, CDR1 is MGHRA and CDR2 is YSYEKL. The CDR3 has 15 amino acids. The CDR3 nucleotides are TGCGCCAGCAGCCCGAATTCCGGGACTAACTATGGCTACACCTTC. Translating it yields CASSPNSGTNYGYTF.

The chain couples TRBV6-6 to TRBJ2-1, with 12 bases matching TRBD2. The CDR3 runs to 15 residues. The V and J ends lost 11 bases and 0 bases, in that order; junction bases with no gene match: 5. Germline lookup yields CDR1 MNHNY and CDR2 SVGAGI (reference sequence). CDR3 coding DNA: TGTGCCGCCCGGACTAGCGGGGCCTCCTACAATGAGCAGTTCTTC. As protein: CAARTSGASYNEQFF.

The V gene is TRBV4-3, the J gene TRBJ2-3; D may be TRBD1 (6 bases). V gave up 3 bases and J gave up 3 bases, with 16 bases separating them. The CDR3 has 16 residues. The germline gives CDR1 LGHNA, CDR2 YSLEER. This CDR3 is CASSQAYRESTDTQYF. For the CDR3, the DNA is TGCGCCAGCAGCCAGGCTTACAGGGAAAGTACAGATACGCAGTATTTT.

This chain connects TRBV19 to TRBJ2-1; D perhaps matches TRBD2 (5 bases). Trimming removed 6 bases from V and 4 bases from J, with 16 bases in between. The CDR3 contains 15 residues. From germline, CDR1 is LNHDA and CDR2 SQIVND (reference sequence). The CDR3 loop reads CASSLYRGNYNEQFF. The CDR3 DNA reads TGTGCCAGTAGCTTATACCGGGGAAATTACAATGAGCAGTTCTTC.

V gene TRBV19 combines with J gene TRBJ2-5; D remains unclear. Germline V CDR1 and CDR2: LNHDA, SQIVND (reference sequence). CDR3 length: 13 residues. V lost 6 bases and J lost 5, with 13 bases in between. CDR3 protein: CASSSQNPETQYF. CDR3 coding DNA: TGTGCCAGTAGCTCCCAAAACCCGGAGACCCAGTACTTC.

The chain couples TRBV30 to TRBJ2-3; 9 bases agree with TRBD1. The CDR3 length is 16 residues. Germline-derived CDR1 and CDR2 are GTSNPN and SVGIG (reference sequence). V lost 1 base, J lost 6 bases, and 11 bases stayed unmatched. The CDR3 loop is CAWSGGWTGVRDTQYF. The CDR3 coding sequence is TGTGCCTGGAGTGGGGGTTGGACAGGGGTTAGGGATACGCAGTATTTT.

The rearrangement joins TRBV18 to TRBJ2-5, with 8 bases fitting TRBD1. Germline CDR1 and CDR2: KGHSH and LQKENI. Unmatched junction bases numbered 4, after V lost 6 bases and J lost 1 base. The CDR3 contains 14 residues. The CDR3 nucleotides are TGTGCCAGCTCGCGCGACAGGGGCCAAGAGACCCAGTACTTC. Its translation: CASSRDRGQETQYF.

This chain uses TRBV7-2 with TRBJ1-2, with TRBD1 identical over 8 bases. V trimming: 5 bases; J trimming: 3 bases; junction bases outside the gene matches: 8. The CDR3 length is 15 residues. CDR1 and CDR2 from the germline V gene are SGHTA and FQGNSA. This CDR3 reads CASSLRLGQDYGYTF. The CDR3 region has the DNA TGTGCCAGCAGCCTGAGGTTGGGACAGGACTATGGCTACACCTTC.

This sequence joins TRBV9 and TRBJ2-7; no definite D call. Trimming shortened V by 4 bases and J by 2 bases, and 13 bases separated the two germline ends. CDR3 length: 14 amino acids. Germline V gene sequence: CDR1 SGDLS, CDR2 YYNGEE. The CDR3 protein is CASSLDVPPYEQYF. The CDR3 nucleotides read TGTGCCAGCAGCCTAGACGTACCCCCCTACGAGCAGTACTTC.

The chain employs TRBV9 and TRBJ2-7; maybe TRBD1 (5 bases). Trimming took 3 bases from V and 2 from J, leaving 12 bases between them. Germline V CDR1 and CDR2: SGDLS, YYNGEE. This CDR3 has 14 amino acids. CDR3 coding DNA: TGTGCCAGCAGCGCCGGACACGCAACCTACGAGCAGTACTTC. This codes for CASSAGHATYEQYF.

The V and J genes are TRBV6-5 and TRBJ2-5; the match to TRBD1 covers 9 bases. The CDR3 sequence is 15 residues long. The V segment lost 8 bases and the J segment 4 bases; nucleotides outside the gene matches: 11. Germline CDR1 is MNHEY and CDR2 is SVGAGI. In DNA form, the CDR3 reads TGTGCCAGCGGAATGACAGGGGGGTTGGGAGAGACCCAGTACTTC. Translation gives CASGMTGGLGETQYF.

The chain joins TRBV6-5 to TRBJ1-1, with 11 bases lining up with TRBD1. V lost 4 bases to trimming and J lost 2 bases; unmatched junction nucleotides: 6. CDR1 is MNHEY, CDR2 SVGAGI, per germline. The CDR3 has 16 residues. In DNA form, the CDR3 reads TGTGCCAGCAGTTTGGGACAGGGGGTTTTAAACACTGAAGCTTTCTTT. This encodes CASSLGQGVLNTEAFF.

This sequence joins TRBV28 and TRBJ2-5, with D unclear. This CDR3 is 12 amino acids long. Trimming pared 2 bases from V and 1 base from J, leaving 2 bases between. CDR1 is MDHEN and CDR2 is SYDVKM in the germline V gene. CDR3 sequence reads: CASSLVQETQYF. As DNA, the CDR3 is TGTGCCAGCAGTTTAGTCCAAGAGACCCAGTACTTC.

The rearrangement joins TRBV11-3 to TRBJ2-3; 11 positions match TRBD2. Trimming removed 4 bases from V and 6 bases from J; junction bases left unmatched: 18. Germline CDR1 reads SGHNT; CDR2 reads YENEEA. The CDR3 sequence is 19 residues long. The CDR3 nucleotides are TGTGCCAGCAGCTCCTCTCTTTCCTTTAGCGGGAGGGCCATGGATACGCAGTATTTT. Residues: CASSSSLSFSGRAMDTQYF.

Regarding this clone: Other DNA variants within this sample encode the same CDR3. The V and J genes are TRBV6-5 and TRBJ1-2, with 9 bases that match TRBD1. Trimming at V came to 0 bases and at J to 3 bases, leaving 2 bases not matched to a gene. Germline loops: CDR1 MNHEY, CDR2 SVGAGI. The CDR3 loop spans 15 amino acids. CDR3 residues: CASSYSGQGDYGYTF. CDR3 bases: TGTGCCAGCAGTTACTCGGGACAGGGAGACTATGGCTACACCTTC.

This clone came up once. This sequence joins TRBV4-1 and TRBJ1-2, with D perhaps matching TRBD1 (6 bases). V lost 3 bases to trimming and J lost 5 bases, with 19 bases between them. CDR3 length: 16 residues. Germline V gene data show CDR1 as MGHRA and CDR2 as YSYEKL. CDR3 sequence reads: CASSQTAGQRVYGYTF. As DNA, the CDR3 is TGCGCCAGCAGCCAGACTGCCGGACAGCGGGTTTATGGCTACACCTTC.

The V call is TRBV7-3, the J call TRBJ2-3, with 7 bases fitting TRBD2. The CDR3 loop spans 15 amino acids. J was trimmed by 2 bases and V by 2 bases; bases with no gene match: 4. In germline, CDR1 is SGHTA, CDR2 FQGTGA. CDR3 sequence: CASSLSGLNTDTQYF. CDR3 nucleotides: TGTGCCAGCAGCTTATCGGGACTAAACACAGATACGCAGTATTTT.

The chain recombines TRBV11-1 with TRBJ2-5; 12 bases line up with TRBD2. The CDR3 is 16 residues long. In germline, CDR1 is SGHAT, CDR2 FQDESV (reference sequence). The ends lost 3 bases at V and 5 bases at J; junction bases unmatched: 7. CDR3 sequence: CASSLTSGGLRETQYF. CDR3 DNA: TGTGCCAGCAGCTTGACTAGCGGGGGCCTTCGGGAGACCCAGTACTTC.

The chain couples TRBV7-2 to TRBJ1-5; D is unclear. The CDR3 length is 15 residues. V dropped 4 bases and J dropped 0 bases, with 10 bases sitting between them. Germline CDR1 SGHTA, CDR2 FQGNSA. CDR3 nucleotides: TGTGCCAGCAGCTCCCTCCCAAATAGCAATCAGCCCCAGCATTTT. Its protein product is CASSSLPNSNQPQHF.

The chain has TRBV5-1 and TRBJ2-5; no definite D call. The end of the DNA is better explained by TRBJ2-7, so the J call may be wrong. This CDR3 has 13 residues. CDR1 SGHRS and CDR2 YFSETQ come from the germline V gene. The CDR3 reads CASSFGISYEQYF. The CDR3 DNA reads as TGCGCCAGCAGCTTTGGCATCTCCTACGAGCAGTACTTC.

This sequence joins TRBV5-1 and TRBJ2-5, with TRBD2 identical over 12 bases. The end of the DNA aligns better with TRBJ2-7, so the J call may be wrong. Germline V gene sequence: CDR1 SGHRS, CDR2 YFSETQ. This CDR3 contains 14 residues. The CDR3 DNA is TGCGCCAGCAGCCCGACTAGCGGGGGTTACGAGCAGTACTTC. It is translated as CASSPTSGGYEQYF.

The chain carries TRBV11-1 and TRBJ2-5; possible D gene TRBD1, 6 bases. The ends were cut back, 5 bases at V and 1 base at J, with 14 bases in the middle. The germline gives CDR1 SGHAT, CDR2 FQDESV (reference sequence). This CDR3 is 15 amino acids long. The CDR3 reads CASSHSTGFQETQYF. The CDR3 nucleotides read TGTGCCAGCAGCCACTCGACAGGATTCCAAGAGACCCAGTACTTC.

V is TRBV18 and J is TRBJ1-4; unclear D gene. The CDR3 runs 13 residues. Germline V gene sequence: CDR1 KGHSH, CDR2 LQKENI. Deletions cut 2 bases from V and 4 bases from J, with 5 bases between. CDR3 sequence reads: CASSPGNNEKLFF. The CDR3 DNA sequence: TGTGCCAGCTCACCAGGAAATAATGAAAAACTGTTTTTT.

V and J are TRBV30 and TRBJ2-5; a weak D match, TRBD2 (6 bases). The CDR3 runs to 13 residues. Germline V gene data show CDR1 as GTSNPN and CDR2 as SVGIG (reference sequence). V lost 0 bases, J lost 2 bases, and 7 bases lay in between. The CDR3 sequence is CAWSVGGQETQYF. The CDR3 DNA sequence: TGTGCCTGGAGTGTGGGGGGACAAGAGACCCAGTACTTC.

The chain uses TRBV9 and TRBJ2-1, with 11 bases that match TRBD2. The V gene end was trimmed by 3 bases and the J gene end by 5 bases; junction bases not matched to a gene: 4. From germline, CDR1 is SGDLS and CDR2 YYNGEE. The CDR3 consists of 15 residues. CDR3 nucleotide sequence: TGTGCCAGCAGCGATAGCGGGAGGGCACACAATGAGCAGTTCTTC. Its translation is CASSDSGRAHNEQFF.

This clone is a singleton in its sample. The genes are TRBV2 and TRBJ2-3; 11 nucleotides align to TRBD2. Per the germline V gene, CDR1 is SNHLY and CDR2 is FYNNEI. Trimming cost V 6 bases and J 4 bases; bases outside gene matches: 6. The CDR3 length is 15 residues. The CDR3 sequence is CASRKLAGVADTQYF. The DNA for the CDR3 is TGTGCCAGCAGGAAACTAGCGGGAGTAGCAGATACGCAGTATTTT.

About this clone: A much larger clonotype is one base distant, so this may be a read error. CDR3 region: CASRTSTEQYF. CDR3 bases: TGTGCCAGCAGAACTAGCACCGAGCAGTACTTC. This chain connects TRBV28 to TRBJ2-7; a weak D match, TRBD2 (6 bases). In germline, CDR1 is MDHEN, CDR2 SYDVKM. The CDR3 loop spans 11 amino acids. Trimming pared 6 bases from V and 6 bases from J, leaving 9 bases between.

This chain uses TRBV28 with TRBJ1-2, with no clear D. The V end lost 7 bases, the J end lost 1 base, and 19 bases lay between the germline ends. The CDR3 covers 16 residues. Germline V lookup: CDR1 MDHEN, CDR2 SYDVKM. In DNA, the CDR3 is TGTGCCAGCACCCTTGGCGGGAGATTACTTAACTATGGCTACACCTTC. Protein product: CASTLGGRLLNYGYTF.